The entry below gives a single T cell receptor (beta chain) sequence along with its context. Its antigen is not known. Each sample had two DNA replicates, about 0.52 ug blood or around 1.6 ug tissue. Assay: immunoSEQ multiplex PCR; the TCRdb copy retains only in-frame clones and omits some. Among some 28,000 clones listed, around 50% were seen once. With 1 base removed from V and 5 bases from J, the gap between germline ends came to 11 bases. Germline values: CDR1 MGHRA, CDR2 YSYEKL. The CDR3 extends over 14 amino acids. The sample is drawn from a study of early stage breast cancer tumors. Study-level information: About 80% of the 16 invasive tumors were ER+, PR+ and HER2-.

Findings and limits, study-wide: Comparing each tissue with blood distinguished tumor from normal in most of the 16 patients.

About 20-55 mg of tumor tissue was diced per sample. The TCR sequence derives from a person between 50 and 60 years old with breast cancer. Sequencing was carried out using breast tumor tissue. This chain uses TRBV4-1 with TRBJ1-2; D is possibly TRBD1 (5 bases). CDR3 in amino acids: CASSQGPRDYGYTF. CDR3 DNA: TGCGCCAGCAGCCAAGGCCCCAGGGATTATGGCTACACCTTC.